The present T cell receptor beta chain was sequenced within a study of T cells in Graves' hyperthyroidism and ophthalmopathy. Study results and limitations: Appearing also in blood were most of the thyroid clonotypes expanded above 0.001.

Amplification of TCR beta CDR3 regions used RNA as the template. The HTBI primer set was used in a first-round RT-PCR of the TCR CDR3. In TCRdb, the multiplex PCR reads were re-called with MiXCR into one record per CDR3 protein. Altogether fewer than 400,000 distinct CDR3 sequences are present, approximately 25% being singletons, with the ten largest covering roughly 70%. This clonotype appeared a few times. The antigen is unknown. After removal of 4 bases from V and 2 bases from J, the junction contained 9 bases not matched to a gene. This CDR3 spans 16 amino acids. Germline V CDR1 and CDR2: SGHRS, YFSETQ.

This clonotype originated in a man aged 45-60 years with Graves' hyperthyroidism. Sequences were obtained from blood. The V and J genes are TRBV5-1 and TRBJ2-3; 8 bases fit TRBD2. In nucleotides, the CDR3 is TGCGCCAGCAGCCCTACGGTGACTAGCGACACAGATACGCAGTATTTT. Residues: CASSPTVTSDTDTQYF.